Shown below are 24 T cell receptor beta chains from a single sample sequenced in a study of blood T cell repertoires in COVID-19. Assay: immunoSEQ multiplex PCR; the TCRdb copy retains only in-frame clones and omits some. The data show about 2,300 clones, roughly 87% seen once. Sequencing was done on a sample of peripheral blood. The receptors here all came from a man aged 65 to 79 with active COVID-19.

The chain has TRBV10-3 and TRBJ2-1, with 9 bases matching TRBD2. Germline CDR1 is ENHRY and CDR2 is SYGVKD. The V segment lost 0 bases and the J segment 5 bases; nucleotides outside the gene matches: 8. This CDR3 comprises 17 residues. The CDR3 protein is CAISESEASGDNNEQFF. CDR3 nucleotides: TGTGCCATCAGTGAGTCCGAGGCTAGCGGGGATAACAATGAGCAGTTCTTC.

V usage is TRBV3-1 (or the pseudogene TRBV3-2) and J usage is TRBJ1-3; 10 positions agree with TRBD1. This CDR3 has 17 amino acids. The J segment lost 4 bases and the V segment lost 2 bases, leaving 8 bases of the junction unmatched. The germline V gene has CDR1 LGHDT and CDR2 YNNKEL (reference sequence). The CDR3 loop is CASSQPGQGVRGNTIYF. As DNA, the CDR3 is TGTGCCAGCAGCCAACCTGGACAGGGGGTTCGAGGAAACACCATATATTTT.

The CDR3 DNA is TGTGCCAGCAGCCCTAGCGGGGGGGCGTCCTACAATGAGCAGTTCTTC. Translating it yields CASSPSGGASYNEQFF. This chain uses TRBV11-3 with TRBJ2-1; 12 nucleotides line up with TRBD2. The V segment lost 5 bases and the J segment 1 base; nucleotides outside the gene matches: 3. The CDR3 length is 16 residues. Germline loops: CDR1 SGHNT, CDR2 YENEEA.

V gene TRBV7-2 combines with J gene TRBJ2-3; 9 nucleotides agree with TRBD2. V lost 2 bases, J lost 2 bases, and 5 bases stayed unmatched. Germline V gene data show CDR1 as SGHTA and CDR2 as FQGNSA. This CDR3 region has 16 residues. The CDR3 sequence is CASSLQGGGATDTQYF. Here the CDR3 DNA reads TGTGCCAGCAGCTTACAGGGCGGGGGGGCCACAGATACGCAGTATTTT.

The genes are TRBV30 and TRBJ2-3; 7 bases map to TRBD2. This CDR3 region has 14 residues. Trimming removed 4 bases from V and 2 bases from J; junction bases left unmatched: 6. CDR1 GTSNPN and CDR2 SVGIG come from the germline V gene (reference sequence). In DNA form, the CDR3 reads TGTGCCTGGATGCGGGGGAGGTACACAGATACGCAGTATTTT. Protein: CAWMRGRYTDTQYF.

The chain recombines TRBV5-1 with TRBJ1-2; D uncertain. CDR3 length equals 16 residues. Trimming cost V 4 bases and J 2 bases, with 18 bases left between them. CDR1 and CDR2 from the germline V gene are SGHRS and YFSETQ. CDR3 amino acids: CASSVSPQALNYGYTF. The CDR3 DNA reads TGCGCCAGCAGCGTTTCCCCTCAGGCCTTGAACTATGGCTACACCTTC.

The chain links TRBV18 to TRBJ2-7; 13 bases fit TRBD2. Germline CDR1 is KGHSH and CDR2 is LQKENI. The J segment lost 2 bases and the V segment lost 5 bases, leaving 9 bases of the junction unmatched. The CDR3 spans 17 residues. In DNA form, the CDR3 reads TGTGCCAGCTCAATTGGGACTAGCGGGACGAATCCCTACGAGCAGTACTTC. Translated, it gives CASSIGTSGTNPYEQYF. The full variable domain, with the rest looked up from reference TRBV18 and TRBJ2-7, is NAGVMQNPRHLVRRRGQEARLRCSPMKGHSHVYWYRQLPEEGLKFMVYLQKENIIDESGMPKERFSAEFPKEGPSILRIQQVVRGDSAAYFCASSIGTSGTNPYEQYFGPGTRLTVT.

The genes are TRBV5-6 and TRBJ1-1, with 9 bases aligning to TRBD1. The CDR3 extends over 14 amino acids. After removal of 3 bases from V and 7 bases from J, the junction contained 7 bases not matched to a gene. Looked up from germline, CDR1 is SGHDT and CDR2 is YYEEEE. This CDR3 reads CASSYRDRVYEAFF. The CDR3 region has the DNA TGTGCCAGCAGCTACCGGGACAGGGTCTATGAAGCTTTCTTT.

This chain joins TRBV5-1 and TRBJ1-2, with D perhaps matching TRBD1 (5 bases). This CDR3 has 13 amino acids. In germline, CDR1 is SGHRS, CDR2 YFSETQ. Trimming took 4 bases from V and 8 from J, leaving 15 bases between them. This CDR3 reads CASSPDTPSGYTF. The CDR3 DNA is TGCGCCAGCAGCCCGGACACCCCAAGCGGCTACACCTTC.

The V and J genes are TRBV18 and TRBJ1-4; TRBD1 matches 11 bases. CDR3 length equals 16 residues. In germline, CDR1 is KGHSH, CDR2 LQKENI. The junction had 2 bases not matched to a gene; V was cut back by 3 bases and J by 2 bases. CDR3 nucleotides: TGTGCCAGCTCACCGCGGACAGGGGGCACTAATGAAAAACTGTTTTTT. Translated: CASSPRTGGTNEKLFF.

CDR3 loop: CASSLDAAGYTF. CDR3 DNA sequence: TGCGCCAGCAGCTTGGATGCGGCGGGCTACACCTTC. The chain joins TRBV5-1 to TRBJ1-2; D call uncertain. CDR1 and CDR2 (germline): SGHRS, YFSETQ. This CDR3 contains 12 residues. With 0 bases removed from V and 8 bases from J, the gap between germline ends came to 8 bases.

CDR3 residues: CASSPLGDRTQYF. The CDR3 DNA follows: TGTGCCAGCAGCCCCCTAGGAGATCGGACCCAGTACTTC. V and J are TRBV7-2 and TRBJ2-5; D not resolved. CDR1 and CDR2 (germline): SGHTA, FQGNSA. This CDR3 region has 13 residues. The V and J ends lost 5 bases and 7 bases respectively, with 14 bases between them.

The V and J genes are TRBV7-2 and TRBJ2-5; 9 bases are a match to TRBD2. The CDR3 is made up of 15 amino acids. V was pared by 1 base and J by 5 bases, with 5 bases of the junction left unmatched. Germline V gene sequence: CDR1 SGHTA, CDR2 FQGNSA. The CDR3 bases are TGTGCCAGCAGCTTAGGGCTAGCGGGAAGGGAGACCCAGTACTTC. It codes for CASSLGLAGRETQYF.

The chain joins TRBV13 to TRBJ1-2, with D uncertain. Germline CDR1 and CDR2: PRHDT and FYEKMQ (reference sequence). The CDR3 spans 14 residues. The V end was cut by 7 bases, the J end by 6 bases, with 18 bases between. CDR3 sequence reads: CASTWTERVDGYTF. The CDR3 DNA follows: TGTGCCAGCACCTGGACGGAGAGGGTTGATGGCTACACCTTC.

DNA of the CDR3: TGTGCCACCAGCAGAGGTAGTGACTCTCTACACTCCTACAATGAGCAGTTCTTC. Translated, it gives CATSRGSDSLHSYNEQFF. The chain joins TRBV15 to TRBJ2-1; no reliable D call. V dropped 1 base and J dropped 0 bases, with 16 bases sitting between them. CDR1 is LNHNV and CDR2 is YYDKDF in the germline V gene (reference sequence). The CDR3 is made up of 18 amino acids. The whole variable domain, filled in from reference TRBV15 and TRBJ2-1, reads DAMVIQNPRYQVTQFGKPVTLSCSQTLNHNVMYWYQQKSSQAPKLLFHYYDKDFNNEADTPDNFQSRRPNTSFCFLDIRSPGLGDTAMYLCATSRGSDSLHSYNEQFFGPGTRLTVL.

For the CDR3, the DNA is TGTGCCAGCAGCCAATTCGGGACTAGCGGTAGCTCCTACAATGAGCAGTTCTTC. Translation gives CASSQFGTSGSSYNEQFF. The rearrangement uses TRBV14 and TRBJ2-1; 11 nucleotides line up with TRBD2. Per germline, CDR1 SGHDN and CDR2 FVKESK. V was clipped by 2 bases and J by 0 bases; unmatched bases: 6. The CDR3 has 18 residues.

The V and J genes are TRBV7-9 and TRBJ1-2; D is undetermined. Germline V gene lookup returns CDR1 SEHNR and CDR2 FQNEAQ (reference sequence). Trimming took 7 bases from V and 8 from J, leaving 11 bases between them. This CDR3 has 11 residues. The CDR3 region is CASTPKMGYTF. The CDR3 DNA sequence: TGTGCCAGCACCCCTAAGATGGGCTACACCTTC.

The gene calls are TRBV3-1 (or the pseudogene TRBV3-2) and TRBJ1-5; a weak D match, TRBD1 (6 bases). The V gene lost 5 bases and the J gene lost 6 bases, with 17 bases spanning the gap. CDR1 LGHDT and CDR2 YNNKEL come from the germline V gene (reference sequence). The CDR3 covers 15 residues. The CDR3: CASSGGRGQGQPQHF. DNA of the CDR3: TGTGCCAGCAGCGGGGGCAGAGGACAAGGTCAGCCCCAGCATTTT.

J is TRBJ2-5 and V is TRBV7-3; 10 bases are shared with TRBD1. The CDR3 is 16 residues long. The V gene end was trimmed by 5 bases and the J gene end by 2 bases; junction bases not matched to a gene: 8. Germline lookup yields CDR1 SGHTA and CDR2 FQGTGA. Here the CDR3 reads CASSRQGALQQETQYF. The CDR3 region has the DNA TGTGCCAGCAGCCGACAGGGGGCCTTGCAGCAAGAGACCCAGTACTTC.

The rearrangement uses TRBV4-2 and TRBJ2-5, with 7 nucleotides matching TRBD2. The germline CDR1 and CDR2 sequences are LGHNA and YNFKEQ. Trimming at V came to 1 base and at J to 4 bases, leaving 3 bases not matched to a gene. CDR3 length: 14 amino acids. DNA for the CDR3: TGTGCCAGCAGCCAAGTGGGGGGGGGAGAGACCCAGTACTTC. Its translation is CASSQVGGGETQYF.

V and J are TRBV30 and TRBJ2-1, with D possibly being TRBD2 (7 bases). The germline gives CDR1 GTSNPN, CDR2 SVGIG (reference sequence). CDR3 length equals 15 residues. The V gene lost 5 bases and the J gene lost 4 bases, with 18 bases spanning the gap. The DNA for the CDR3 is TGTGCCTGGGGTCGAGGGGGGGGAGCTTACAATGAGCAGTTCTTC. Its protein product is CAWGRGGGAYNEQFF.

The gene calls are TRBV6-6 and TRBJ2-7; TRBD1 agrees at 12 bases. Germline trimming cut 5 bases from V and 4 bases from J; bases unmatched to any gene: 9. The CDR3 is 16 amino acids. Germline-derived CDR1 and CDR2 are MNHNY and SVGAGI (reference sequence). The CDR3 DNA follows: TGTGCCAGCAGTCCCCCGGGGGACAGGGGGCAATACGAGCAGTACTTC. Translation: CASSPPGDRGQYEQYF.

The chain recombines TRBV7-3 with TRBJ2-5; a possible D gene is TRBD1 (5 bases). The CDR3 is 19 residues long. V lost 2 bases and J 2 bases, leaving 24 bases between the germline ends. Germline V gives CDR1 SGHTA, CDR2 FQGTGA. Here the CDR3 DNA reads TGTGCCAGCAGCTTAGGACCCCCCCTTCGGCACAGGATACAAGAGACCCAGTACTTC. Its protein is CASSLGPPLRHRIQETQYF.

Written as DNA, the CDR3 is TGTGCCAGCAGCCGACACAGCGGGACTAATGAAAAACTGTTTTTT. Amino acid sequence: CASSRHSGTNEKLFF. The chain couples TRBV11-3 to TRBJ1-4; no firm D call. Trimming pared 5 bases from V and 2 bases from J, leaving 12 bases between. This CDR3 has 15 residues. CDR1 SGHNT and CDR2 YENEEA come from the germline V gene.